Listed here are 31 T cell receptor beta chains from one sample, sequenced in a study of immune reconstitution after stem cell transplant in scleroderma. TCRdb reprocessed the RT-PCR reads with MiXCR, giving one entry per CDR3 protein. Here the sample spans a few thousand distinct CDR3 sequences, about a tenth being singletons. This sample was obtained before or after autologous hematopoietic stem cell transplantation (not recorded which). The receptor source for this set is a female donor with systemic sclerosis.

This clonotype was counted between two and nine times. The gene calls are TRBV7-8 and TRBJ2-7, with D unclear. Germline CDR1 reads SGHVS; CDR2 reads FQNEAQ. The CDR3 runs to 13 residues. Trimming left V 3 bases short and J 6 bases short, with 12 bases between. The CDR3 DNA reads as TGTGCCAGCAGCTTGGGTGGGATTAGCGAGCAGTACTTC. It codes for CASSLGGISEQYF.

This chain joins TRBV18 and TRBJ1-1; D perhaps matches TRBD1 (6 bases). The ends were cut back, 5 bases at V and 4 bases at J, with 17 bases in the middle. The CDR3 is 15 residues long. The germline gives CDR1 KGHSH, CDR2 LQKENI. The CDR3 is CASSRPSGAGTEAFF. The CDR3, as DNA: TGTGCCAGCTCAAGGCCGTCAGGGGCAGGCACTGAAGCTTTCTTT.

This chain links TRBV15 with TRBJ2-5; the match to TRBD2 covers 12 bases. CDR1 and CDR2 from the germline V gene are LNHNV and YYDKDF (reference sequence). The junction had 3 bases not matched to a gene; V was cut back by 0 bases and J by 4 bases. This CDR3 is built from 16 residues. The CDR3 region is CATSREPSGGAETQYF. The CDR3 nucleotides are TGTGCCACCAGCAGAGAACCTAGCGGGGGGGCAGAGACCCAGTACTTC.

In its sample, this clonotype ranks as medium-sized. This chain uses TRBV20-1 with TRBJ2-1; D call uncertain. V lost 1 base, J lost 5 bases, and 21 bases lay in between. CDR1 and CDR2 (germline): DFQATT, SNEGSKA (reference sequence). This CDR3 is built from 17 residues. The CDR3 DNA sequence: TGCAGTGCTAGAGGATTTGGACGTGGATACCAAAACAATGAGCAGTTCTTC. Translation gives CSARGFGRGYQNNEQFF.

This clonotype has just a few counts. This chain joins TRBV7-2 and TRBJ1-2; no reliable D call. V gave up 11 bases and J gave up 3 bases, with 16 bases separating them. CDR3 length equals 13 residues. CDR1 is SGHTA and CDR2 is FQGNSA in the germline V gene. This CDR3 reads CAGEDGADYGYTF. The CDR3 bases are TGTGCCGGGGAGGACGGCGCTGACTATGGCTACACCTTC.

The chain links TRBV20-1 to TRBJ2-4; D is unresolved. The ends were cut back, 0 bases at V and 9 bases at J, with 9 bases in the middle. Looked up from germline, CDR1 is DFQATT and CDR2 is SNEGSKA (reference sequence). This CDR3 comprises 12 residues. For the CDR3, the DNA is TGCAGTGCTAGAGATTTAATGAGCATTCAGTACTTC. The encoded protein is CSARDLMSIQYF.

This clonotype was observed a few times. The rearrangement uses TRBV18 and TRBJ1-4; tentatively, D is TRBD1 (5 bases). CDR1 is KGHSH and CDR2 is LQKENI in the germline V gene. The length of the CDR3 is 17 residues. The V end was cut by 5 bases, the J end by 0 bases, with 16 bases between. The CDR3 sequence is CASSTLMGRPTNEKLFF. CDR3 DNA sequence: TGTGCCAGCTCAACTCTAATGGGGCGGCCAACTAATGAAAAACTGTTTTTT.

A remark on this clonotype: A much larger clone differs by one base, so this may be a read error. The genes are TRBV24-1 and TRBJ2-1, with D possibly matching TRBD1 (5 bases). The V gene lost 4 bases and the J gene lost 9 bases, with 9 bases spanning the gap. The germline gives CDR1 KGHDR, CDR2 SFDVKD. CDR3 length equals 12 residues. The CDR3 here is CATSEAGREQFF. The CDR3 DNA is TGTGCCACCAGTGAGGCAGGGCGTGAGCAGTTCTTC.

Turning to this clonotype: Being one base from a much bigger clone, this may be a read error. The chain uses TRBV5-1 and TRBJ2-2, with D perhaps being TRBD1 or TRBD2 (5 bases each). The CDR3 runs 12 residues. The V end was cut by 4 bases, the J end by 6 bases, with 7 bases between. CDR1 and CDR2 (germline): SGHRS, YFSETQ. CDR3 amino acids: CASSRDAGELFF. The CDR3 nucleotides are TGCGCCAGCAGCCGGGACGCCGGGGAGCTGTTTTTT.

In its sample, this clonotype is medium-sized. The chain couples TRBV7-2 to TRBJ2-2; D is ambiguous. The germline V gene has CDR1 SGHTA and CDR2 FQGNSA. This CDR3 contains 12 residues. Between the trimmed V and J ends, which lost 7 bases and 6 bases, there was a span of 9 bases. In DNA, the CDR3 is TGTGCCAGCATTAATGGTGCCGGGGAGCTGTTTTTT. Its protein product is CASINGAGELFF.

The chain combines TRBV15 with TRBJ2-5; tentatively, D is TRBD1 or TRBD2 (5 bases each). The germline V and J ends were trimmed by 5 bases and 5 bases, with 18 bases remaining between them. The germline gives CDR1 LNHNV, CDR2 YYDKDF (reference sequence). The CDR3 sequence is 15 residues long. The DNA for the CDR3 is TGTGCCACCAGCGCCCTGCGGAGGTCAGGGGAGACCCAGTACTTC. Its protein is CATSALRRSGETQYF.

Judged by abundance, this clonotype is medium-sized (0.01 to 0.1%). The chain uses TRBV2 and TRBJ2-7; tentatively, D is TRBD2 (6 bases). Trimming pared 4 bases from V and 6 bases from J, leaving 19 bases between. The CDR3 loop spans 15 amino acids. Per germline, CDR1 SNHLY and CDR2 FYNNEI. The CDR3 loop is CASSGAGGPLSEQYF. In nucleotides, the CDR3 is TGTGCCAGCAGTGGGGCCGGGGGACCGTTAAGCGAGCAGTACTTC.

By share, this clonotype counts as medium-sized. This chain links TRBV10-3 with TRBJ1-2, with D tentatively TRBD1 (5 bases). The CDR3 has 15 residues. The V end lost 0 bases, the J end lost 4 bases, and 12 bases lay between the germline ends. Germline V lookup: CDR1 ENHRY, CDR2 SYGVKD. The CDR3 nucleotides read TGTGCCATCAGTGAGTCCAGGTGGGACGTCTATGGCTACACCTTC. It is translated as CAISESRWDVYGYTF.

This clonotype rates as medium-sized (0.01 to 0.1%). The genes are TRBV12-3 or TRBV12-4 and TRBJ2-1; TRBD2 aligns across 8 bases. The ends lost 10 bases at V and 3 bases at J; junction bases unmatched: 8. The CDR3 contains 14 residues. The CDR3 reads CATAGGSLYNEQFF. DNA of the CDR3: TGTGCCACCGCGGGGGGTAGCCTCTACAATGAGCAGTTCTTC.

By sample share, this clonotype is medium-sized. The rearrangement links TRBV20-1 to TRBJ1-3, with D uncertain. CDR1 and CDR2 from the germline V gene are DFQATT and SNEGSKA (reference sequence). Trimming shortened V by 0 bases and J by 0 bases, and 9 bases separated the two germline ends. The CDR3 has 15 amino acids. CDR3 residues: CSARDSRDSGNTIYF. In DNA form, the CDR3 reads TGCAGTGCTAGAGATTCACGGGACTCTGGAAACACCATATATTTT.

The chain has TRBV20-1 and TRBJ2-7; no definite D call. The CDR3 is 11 amino acids. Germline lookup yields CDR1 DFQATT and CDR2 SNEGSKA (reference sequence). The V gene lost 5 bases and the J gene lost 0 bases, with 5 bases spanning the gap. CDR3 residues: CSALNSYEQYF. The DNA for the CDR3 is TGCAGTGCTTTAAACTCCTACGAGCAGTACTTC.

The J gene is TRBJ2-5, the V gene TRBV6-2 or TRBV6-3; D is undetermined. This CDR3 region has 13 residues. Germline V gene data show CDR1 as MNHEY and CDR2 as SVGEGT. Trimming removed 3 bases at V and 2 bases at J, with 7 bases between. CDR3 nucleotide sequence: TGTGCCAGCAGTTATAAGTATCAAGAGACCCAGTACTTC. Its protein is CASSYKYQETQYF.

This clonotype has just a few counts. The J gene is TRBJ2-2, the V gene TRBV7-6; the match to TRBD2 covers 8 bases. CDR3 size: 16 residues. CDR1 and CDR2 from the germline V gene are SGHVS and FNYEAQ. J was trimmed by 7 bases and V by 0 bases; bases with no gene match: 7. The CDR3 DNA follows: TGTGCCAGCAGCTTAGCGGCCGCGGGGGGTATCGGGGAGCTGTTTTTT. Encoded protein: CASSLAAAGGIGELFF.

Sample share makes this clonotype large (0.1 to 1%). The chain has TRBV7-9 and TRBJ1-6, with 11 bases aligning to TRBD1. This CDR3 contains 16 residues. Germline V gene lookup returns CDR1 SEHNR and CDR2 FQNEAQ (reference sequence). Trimming cost V 2 bases and J 5 bases; bases outside gene matches: 2. Here the CDR3 DNA reads TGTGCCAGCAGCTTATGGGGACAGGGGGATAATTCACCCCTCCACTTT. It is translated as CASSLWGQGDNSPLHF.

The chain is built from TRBV2 and TRBJ2-2; TRBD2 matches 9 bases. The CDR3 runs to 16 residues. The ends lost 1 base at V and 8 bases at J; junction bases unmatched: 8. CDR1 is SNHLY, CDR2 FYNNEI, per germline. CDR3 in amino acids: CASSEGLAASGGELFF. CDR3 in DNA: TGTGCCAGCAGTGAAGGACTAGCGGCCTCGGGAGGGGAGCTGTTTTTT.

There are a few counts of this clonotype. This sequence joins TRBV7-3 and TRBJ2-2; unclear D gene. CDR3 length equals 16 residues. The germline V gene encodes CDR1 SGHTA and CDR2 FQGTGA. V lost 0 bases, J lost 0 bases, and 8 bases lay in between. CDR3 bases: TGTGCCAGCAGCTTAACAGGCAGACCGAACACCGGGGAGCTGTTTTTT. Amino acid sequence: CASSLTGRPNTGELFF.

Of note for this clonotype: A much more abundant neighbour one base away suggests this may be a read error. The chain couples TRBV6-5 to TRBJ2-1, with no clear D. The CDR3 consists of 17 residues. CDR1 and CDR2 from the germline V gene are MNHEY and SVGAGI. In DNA form, the CDR3 reads TGTGCCAGCAGGAGAAACAGAGTTCATAGCTCCCACAATGAGCAGTTCTTC. It encodes CASRRNRVHSSHNEQFF.

This clonotype is labeled medium-sized (0.01 to 0.1%). The V call is TRBV20-1, the J call TRBJ2-7; TRBD2 matches at 12 bases. V gave up 5 bases and J gave up 0 bases; unmatched junction bases: 11. CDR1 and CDR2 (germline): DFQATT, SNEGSKA (reference sequence). The CDR3 runs 17 residues. For the CDR3, the DNA is TGCAGTGCTGTTGGCGGGCTAGCGGGGGGGAGCTCCTACGAGCAGTACTTC. Translated, it gives CSAVGGLAGGSSYEQYF.

Relative to its sample, this clonotype is medium-sized. The chain couples TRBV7-8 to TRBJ1-5; D is uncertain. CDR1 is SGHVS, CDR2 FQNEAQ, per germline. With 1 base removed from V and 2 bases from J, the gap between germline ends came to 3 bases. The CDR3 runs 13 residues. In nucleotides, the CDR3 is TGTGCCAGCAGCTTAGTTGGCAATCAGCCCCAGCATTTT. Protein sequence: CASSLVGNQPQHF.

V is TRBV6-1 and J is TRBJ1-2; D unresolved. CDR1 MNHNS and CDR2 SASEGT come from the germline V gene. CDR3 length: 17 amino acids. Trimming removed 3 bases from V and 1 base from J, with 18 bases in between. DNA of the CDR3: TGTGCCAGCAGTGATCATATCTGGGAGAAGATTAACTATGGCTACACCTTC. Translation gives CASSDHIWEKINYGYTF.

In this sample, this clonotype is medium-sized (0.01 to 0.1%). This chain uses TRBV5-1 with TRBJ2-5, with 9 bases lining up with TRBD2. CDR1 is SGHRS and CDR2 is YFSETQ in the germline V gene. The junction had 4 bases not matched to a gene; V was cut back by 0 bases and J by 1 base. The CDR3 contains 16 residues. The CDR3 sequence: CASSLVQRGAQETQYF. For the CDR3, the DNA is TGCGCCAGCAGCTTGGTCCAGCGGGGGGCCCAAGAGACCCAGTACTTC.

This clonotype was seen ten or more times. V is TRBV7-2 and J is TRBJ2-5; a possible D gene is TRBD1 (6 bases). Trimming cost V 5 bases and J 2 bases, with 15 bases left between them. The length of the CDR3 is 15 residues. CDR1 and CDR2 (germline): SGHTA, FQGNSA. Written as DNA, the CDR3 is TGTGCCAGCAGCCGCTCCGGGACACCACAAGAGACCCAGTACTTC. Amino acid sequence: CASSRSGTPQETQYF.

By share, this clonotype counts as medium-sized. The chain links TRBV12-3 or TRBV12-4 to TRBJ2-1; D gene ambiguous. Trimming removed 1 base at V and 0 bases at J, with 10 bases between. The CDR3 runs 16 residues. The CDR3 is CASSLVRYGSYNEQFF. Written as DNA, the CDR3 is TGTGCCAGCAGTTTAGTTAGGTACGGCTCCTACAATGAGCAGTTCTTC.

Relative to its sample, this clonotype is medium-sized. For the CDR3, the DNA is TGTGCCAGCAGTGATCCCAGGGCCTACGAGCAGTACTTC. Protein: CASSDPRAYEQYF. The chain uses TRBV6-1 and TRBJ2-7; perhaps TRBD1 as D (5 bases). V gave up 3 bases and J gave up 2 bases, with 8 bases separating them. Germline V gives CDR1 MNHNS, CDR2 SASEGT. The CDR3 runs 13 residues.

This clonotype was found a few times. V usage is TRBV12-3 or TRBV12-4 and J usage is TRBJ1-5; TRBD1 agrees at 8 bases. The CDR3 contains 14 residues. V was pared by 8 bases and J by 4 bases, with 7 bases of the junction left unmatched. In DNA form, the CDR3 reads TGTGCCAGCGGCCAAAGGACAGGGAATCAGCCCCAGCATTTT. Encoded protein: CASGQRTGNQPQHF.

In this sample, this clonotype turned up a few times. The chain is built from TRBV4-1 and TRBJ1-2, with TRBD1 as a possible D gene (6 bases). In germline, CDR1 is MGHRA, CDR2 YSYEKL. The CDR3 is 14 amino acids. V was clipped by 7 bases and J by 3 bases, with 15 bases between them. CDR3 region: CASKPDRFDYGYTF. DNA of the CDR3: TGCGCCAGCAAACCGGACAGATTCGACTATGGCTACACCTTC.